This TCR beta chain was sequenced in a study of read filtering for tumor transcriptome and immune sequencing. The sample holds many counts of this clonotype. Its target is not known. Study-wide results and limits: Sorted CD138-negative bone marrow cells were not purified T cells. Approximately 80% of IR-seq clonotypes had one read, totaling about 3.5% of reads; RNA-seq: approximately 75% and 45%.

At the time of active disease, bone marrow was collected from every patient. The CDR3 is 10 residues long. V lost 7 bases, J lost 4 bases, and 8 bases lay in between. CDR1 and CDR2 (germline): SQVTM, ANQGSEA. This library used roughly 400 ng RNA and molecular barcoded adaptors spanning alpha/delta and beta/gamma chains. From the reads, TCRdb called clonotypes with MiXCR, one entry per CDR3 protein. The sample lists about 54,000 distinct CDR3 sequences, about 12% occurring once. The material sequenced was a population of CD138-negative cells sorted from bone marrow. This sequence was found in a donor at least 40 years old with multiple myeloma. J is TRBJ2-7 and V is TRBV29-1; D call uncertain. This CDR3 reads CSARDYEQYF. The CDR3 DNA follows: TGCAGCGCCCGCGATTACGAGCAGTACTTC.